Each of the 23 T cell receptor beta chains below was sequenced from the same sample in a study of molecular identifiers for immune sequencing clone quantification. Using its own MiXCR run on the PCR reads, TCRdb lists one record per CDR3 protein. The data hold tens of thousands of distinct CDR3 sequences, with 35% to 40% observed a single time. Sequencing input: naive CD8+ T cells from blood, with Jurkat cell RNA spiked in. Subset denoted: FACS-sorted CD8+CD4-CCR7+CD45RA+ naive T cells. Receptor source: a human donor in good health. Some libraries in this study had Jurkat cell RNA spiked in.

This chain links TRBV29-1 with TRBJ2-5; D might be TRBD1 (6 bases). The CDR3 runs to 14 residues. With 4 bases removed from V and 3 bases from J, the gap between germline ends came to 15 bases. The germline V gene encodes CDR1 SQVTM and CDR2 ANQGSEA. CDR3 in DNA: TGCAGCGTTGCCGTGTGGCAGGGGAAAGAGACCCAGTACTTC. The encoded protein is CSVAVWQGKETQYF.

This chain connects TRBV27 to TRBJ2-1, with D unresolved. CDR3 length: 14 residues. Trimming removed 6 bases from V and 8 bases from J, with 17 bases in between. Germline V gene lookup returns CDR1 MNHEY and CDR2 SMNVEV (reference sequence). CDR3 sequence reads: CASSKATSSYEQFF. CDR3 sequence (DNA): TGTGCCAGCAGCAAGGCAACCTCCTCATATGAGCAGTTCTTC.

Details on this clonotype: Relative to the germline gene, one junction end is altered; a read error may explain this. The chain employs TRBV7-2 and TRBJ2-7, with D perhaps given as TRBD1 or TRBD2 (5 bases each). This CDR3 is 14 amino acids long. Germline V CDR1 and CDR2: SGHTA, FQGNSA. This CDR3 is CASSPVRGPYVQYF. CDR3 coding DNA: TGTGCCAGCAGTCCTGTCCGGGGCCCCTACGTGCAGTACTTC.

Details on this clonotype: In this CDR3 the conserved last residue, phenylalanine or tryptophan, is missing, so a read error is likely. The DNA is omitted, as the CDR3 cannot be located on it reliably, and the CDR3 follows TCRdb's listing. The chain joins TRBV7-6 to TRBJ2-1; the tabulated D call, TRBD1, remains unverified against the DNA. CDR1 SGHVS and CDR2 FNYEAQ come from the germline V gene. The CDR3 has 11 residues if both end residues are counted. This CDR3 reads CASSLGQGKFI.

This clonotype showed up just once. Here the CDR3 omits its conserved ending phenylalanine or tryptophan, so a read error is the likely source. The genes are TRBV7-9 and TRBJ2-7, with a weak D call TRBD2 (5 bases). Germline V lookup: CDR1 SEHNR, CDR2 FQNEAQ (reference sequence). The CDR3 extends over 13 amino acids. With 4 bases removed from V and 3 bases from J, the gap between germline ends came to 10 bases. The CDR3 spells CASSSGMGYEQYI. The CDR3 DNA sequence: TGTGCCAGCAGCTCGGGGATGGGCTACGAGCAGTACATC.

This clonotype was counted at least ten times. The rearrangement links TRBV4-3 to TRBJ1-4; D unclear. V dropped 0 bases and J dropped 8 bases, with 10 bases sitting between them. Germline-derived CDR1 and CDR2 are LGHNA and YSLEER. There are 14 residues in the CDR3. CDR3 sequence reads: CASSQDWVEEKLFF. In DNA, the CDR3 is TGCGCCAGCAGCCAAGATTGGGTGGAGGAAAAACTGTTTTTT.

The rearrangement links TRBV4-1 to TRBJ2-3; D may be TRBD1 or TRBD2 (5 bases each). In germline, CDR1 is MGHRA, CDR2 YSYEKL. This CDR3 is 15 amino acids long. V shed 1 base and J shed 0 bases, with 8 bases lying between them. The CDR3 DNA is TGCGCCAGCAGCCAAGTAGGGACCAGCACAGATACGCAGTATTTT. Amino acid sequence: CASSQVGTSTDTQYF.

The chain couples TRBV19 to TRBJ1-2; 7 nucleotides agree with TRBD1. Trimming removed 7 bases from V and 4 bases from J; junction bases left unmatched: 9. Germline CDR1 LNHDA, CDR2 SQIVND (reference sequence). This CDR3 has 14 residues. The CDR3 DNA is TGTGCCAGTACCGAACCGGGACAGAGCTATGGCTACACCTTC. Its translation is CASTEPGQSYGYTF.

As for this clonotype: This sequence may be a read error, since a much larger clone differs from it by one base. This chain uses TRBV9 with TRBJ2-5, with no clear D. The CDR3 loop spans 13 amino acids. Germline V gene sequence: CDR1 SGDLS, CDR2 YYNGEE. The CDR3: CASSVPAQEAQYF. CDR3 coding DNA: TGTGCCAGCAGCGTACCAGCGCAAGAGGCCCAGTACTTC.

This clonotype was recorded many times. The chain combines TRBV6-6 with TRBJ2-3; D is undetermined. V lost 4 bases, J lost 6 bases, and 17 bases lay in between. Germline lookup yields CDR1 MNHNY and CDR2 SVGAGI (reference sequence). The CDR3 covers 15 residues. Here the CDR3 reads CASSSHAGNRDTQYF. The DNA of the CDR3 is TGTGCCAGCAGTTCGCACGCTGGCAATAGGGATACGCAGTATTTT.

This clonotype was seen at least ten times. The chain recombines TRBV5-5 with TRBJ2-3; the D gene could be TRBD1 or TRBD2 (5 bases each). Trimming left V 0 bases short and J 4 bases short, with 18 bases between. The CDR3 spans 17 residues. Germline CDR1 is SGHKS and CDR2 is YYEKEE (reference sequence). In nucleotides, the CDR3 is TGTGCCAGCAGCTTGGCAGGGAGATCCCGTCCCCCAGATACGCAGTATTTT. This sequence encodes CASSLAGRSRPPDTQYF.

A word on this clonotype: This may be a read error, as it is one base from a much larger clone. The CDR3 region is CASSLGQEITETQYF. For the CDR3, the DNA is TGCGCCAGCAGCCTGGGACAGGAGATAACAGAAACGCAGTATTTT. V and J are TRBV4-3 and TRBJ2-3, with 8 bases fitting TRBD1. The germline CDR1 and CDR2 sequences are LGHNA and YSLEER. This CDR3 has 15 residues.

This clonotype has a handful of counts. V is TRBV28 and J is TRBJ2-3; D is perhaps TRBD2 (5 bases). Trimming shortened V by 4 bases and J by 4 bases, and 18 bases separated the two germline ends. The CDR3 length is 16 residues. CDR1 and CDR2 (germline): MDHEN, SYDVKM. CDR3 bases: TGTGCCAGCAGTTCCCAACAGCTCGAGGGTTCAGATACGCAGTATTTT. This gives the protein CASSSQQLEGSDTQYF. The full variable domain, rest sourced from reference TRBV28 and TRBJ2-3, is DVKVTQSSRYLVKRTGEKVFLECVQDMDHENMFWYRQDPGLGLRLIYFSYDVKMKEKGDIPEGYSVSREKKERFSLILESASTNQTSMYLCASSSQQLEGSDTQYFGPGTRLTVL.

This clonotype has more than one count but fewer than ten. The chain joins TRBV9 to TRBJ2-5; the match to TRBD2 covers 11 bases. With 4 bases clipped from V and 4 bases from J, the junction kept 9 bases outside the gene matches. Germline CDR1 is SGDLS and CDR2 is YYNGEE. The CDR3 is 16 amino acids. The CDR3 nucleotides are TGTGCCAGCAGCACCGGGACTAGCGGACTGGGAGAGACCCAGTACTTC. Protein product: CASSTGTSGLGETQYF.

The V gene is TRBV5-6, the J gene TRBJ1-1; no clear D gene. Trimming took 4 bases from V and 1 from J, leaving 5 bases between them. Germline V gene sequence: CDR1 SGHDT, CDR2 YYEEEE. This CDR3 comprises 12 residues. The CDR3 region has the DNA TGTGCCAGCAGCACGGGGAACACTGAAGCTTTCTTT. Translated: CASSTGNTEAFF.

V and J are TRBV9 and TRBJ1-2, with D unclear. The CDR3 sequence is 15 residues long. Trimming shortened V by 5 bases and J by 4 bases, and 18 bases separated the two germline ends. CDR1 and CDR2 (germline): SGDLS, YYNGEE. CDR3 sequence reads: CASSDEGGPLYGYTF. In DNA, the CDR3 is TGTGCCAGCAGTGATGAGGGAGGCCCCCTCTATGGCTACACCTTC. The whole variable domain, remainder taken from reference TRBV9 and TRBJ1-2, is DSGVTQTPKHLITATGQRVTLRCSPRSGDLSVYWYQQSLDQGLQFLIQYYNGEERAKGNILERFSAQQFPDLHSELNLSSLELGDSALYFCASSDEGGPLYGYTFGSGTRLTVV.

This clonotype was seen repeatedly, ten times or more. The chain recombines TRBV5-1 with TRBJ2-7; TRBD1 agrees at 8 bases. This CDR3 is built from 14 residues. Germline CDR1 and CDR2: SGHRS and YFSETQ. The trim removed 3 bases at V and 2 bases at J, leaving 4 bases unmatched. In DNA, the CDR3 is TGCGCCAGCAGCTCGGACAGGGTGGCCTACGAGCAGTACTTC. This gives the protein CASSSDRVAYEQYF.

This clonotype has just one count. The chain employs TRBV4-1 and TRBJ2-1; no clear D gene. V was shortened by 4 bases and J by 2 bases, with 12 bases between the two germline ends. This CDR3 comprises 15 residues. CDR1 MGHRA and CDR2 YSYEKL come from the germline V gene. CDR3 coding DNA: TGCGCCAGCAGCCCGTATAGCAGCACCTACAATGAGCAGTTCTTC. Its translation is CASSPYSSTYNEQFF.

This clonotype was found a few times. The V call is TRBV28, the J call TRBJ2-5; 8 nucleotides agree with TRBD1. The V segment lost 0 bases and the J segment 2 bases; nucleotides outside the gene matches: 14. The CDR3 is 19 residues long. Germline V gene lookup returns CDR1 MDHEN and CDR2 SYDVKM. The chain's CDR3 is CASSLWAGGLGDAQETQYF. The DNA for the CDR3 is TGTGCCAGCAGTTTATGGGCAGGGGGCTTAGGAGACGCTCAAGAGACCCAGTACTTC.

In its sample, this clonotype was seen once. A read error may be the cause here, since a much bigger clone is one base away. CDR3 DNA sequence: TGTGCCATCAGTCATGGACAGCCCCGGTTACCCCTCCACTTT. This encodes CAISHGQPRLPLHF. The chain combines TRBV13 with TRBJ1-6; TRBD1 is a possible D gene (6 bases). Trimming took off 10 bases at V and 12 bases at J, with 22 bases between the two ends. Germline V gives CDR1 PRHDT, CDR2 FYEKMQ (reference sequence). The CDR3 has 14 amino acids.

V usage is TRBV12-3 or TRBV12-4 and J usage is TRBJ2-7; the match to TRBD1 covers 7 bases. V lost 5 bases to trimming and J lost 4 bases; unmatched junction nucleotides: 14. The CDR3 extends over 16 amino acids. CDR3 amino acids: CASSLNWRQGTYEQYF. DNA of the CDR3: TGTGCCAGCAGTCTCAACTGGCGACAGGGCACGTACGAGCAGTACTTC.

This clonotype came up a few times. This sequence joins TRBV7-3 and TRBJ2-7, with D perhaps matching TRBD1 (6 bases). V lost 5 bases to trimming and J lost 6 bases, with 17 bases between them. The CDR3 extends over 14 amino acids. Germline CDR1 is SGHTA and CDR2 is FQGTGA. CDR3 sequence: CASSTGTLSGEQYF. CDR3 in DNA: TGTGCCAGCAGCACCGGGACACTCTCCGGCGAGCAGTACTTC.

The rearrangement joins TRBV10-3 to TRBJ2-5; D is undetermined. The CDR3 covers 13 residues. CDR1 ENHRY and CDR2 SYGVKD come from the germline V gene. The V and J ends lost 5 bases and 5 bases respectively, with 12 bases between them. The CDR3 DNA reads TGTGCCATCAGTCCCGTTCTATCGGAGACCCAGTACTTC. This gives the protein CAISPVLSETQYF.